Here is one T cell receptor beta chain with its context. Its antigen is not yet known. This could be a read error, since a much larger clone is one nucleotide away. The final CDR3 position lacks the conserved phenylalanine or tryptophan, pointing to a likely read error. The sample comes from a study of tumor-infiltrating lymphocytes in primary liver carcinoma (dated by TCRdb to about 2017). In terms of the full investigation: Between late 2015 and March 2016, a few patients in China with histopathologically diagnosed primary liver carcinoma had their tumors surgically resected. Samples yielded roughly 3.5 to 7.13 million productive TCRbeta reads; read depth did not differ significantly between tissue types. Reproducibility between technical replicate repertoires was high, with correlation coefficients above 0.95 and mean shared-clone rates approximately 0.9. A total of some 35 specimens from 5 patients went through TCRbeta repertoire sequencing, namely 25 tumor regions, 5 adjacent noncancerous liver tissues and 5 peripheral blood samples. Across five regions of each liver tumor, along with adjacent normal tissue and blood, the study brought together TCRbeta repertoire sequencing, expression microarrays and whole-exome sequencing. The five patients had tumors staged T1-T3 N0M0, with maximum diameters ranging from about 4 to 10 cm. Of the five patients (three men and two women, aged 30 to 69 years), four had hepatocellular carcinoma and one had combined HCC and intrahepatic cholangiocarcinoma.

V and J lose 6 bases and 3 bases, and a span of 14 bases separates them. The CDR3 region is 14 residues in length, termini included. CDR3 DNA is the only sequence kept; it has 42 bases, read in frame from the first base. CDR1 and CDR2, per the germline V gene, are MNHEY and SVGAGI. TCRbeta-specific cDNA was reverse-transcribed from about 500 ng total RNA using a constant-region primer and ProtoScript II reverse transcriptase. TCRbeta libraries were built with three nested multiplex PCR rounds, a slightly modified ARM-PCR procedure. Each of the first two PCR rounds ran for nine to ten cycles and used multiplex TRBV1-TRBV30 forward primers together with a Cbeta reverse primer. Sample barcodes and Illumina adapters were attached in a final 25-cycle PCR using Deep VentR polymerase. Amplicons of 200-500 bp were gel-purified with a QIAquick gel extraction kit before sequencing. The TCRbeta amplicons were sequenced with 250-bp paired-end reads on an Illumina HiSeq 2500. The published analysis was carried out like this. Trimmomatic v0.33 was used to quality-trim the reads, and FLASH v1.2.11 was used to merge paired reads so that full CDR3 sequences could be recovered. V, D and J germline segments were assigned to the rearranged TCRbeta sequences using MiGEC v1.2.1b. Clonotype statistics and Shannon-Wiener diversity indices were calculated with VDJtools v1.0.0. Except for diversity analysis, only the 250 most abundant clonotypes of each sample were used in subsequent analyses to reduce sampling bias. TCRdb redid the processing of the public reads, applying fastp at Q25 and MiXCR, and retained in-frame beta chains. A single entry per CDR3 protein holds the most common genes and DNA from its merged rows. The V and J calls follow TCRdb's processing rather than the paper's. For this sample there are 300,000 to 350,000 distinct CDR3 sequences; almost 65% appear just once. In total, the top ten clones hold about 6.3% of the sample.

General findings and caveats noted by the study authors: The top 250 clones accounted for a significantly greater share of the repertoire in tumors than in blood (p = 0.039). Repertoire overlap was found to be higher between tumor regions (mean approximately 35%) than between tumor-adjacent (around 17%) or tumor-blood (about 14%) pairs, consistent with antigen-driven expansion. Only the TCR beta chain was sequenced, so true repertoire diversity is likely underestimated because unpaired alpha chains were not captured. Since the samples were bulk and unsorted, there was no way to compare CD4+ and CD8+ T cell repertoires. With just a few patients in the study, the authors point out that the findings should be validated in a larger study.

TRIzol reagent was used to extract blood RNA from unsorted whole blood, while the DNeasy Blood & Tissue kit provided the germline DNA. Patients had chronic HBV infection and were treatment-naive at sampling. Before surgery, 3.5 to 4 milliliters of peripheral blood were drawn into K2EDTA tubes. The receptor was derived from a middle-aged man with primary liver carcinoma and hepatitis B virus infection. The receptor chain draws on TRBV6-5 and TRBJ1-1, with a weak D call of TRBD1 (5 bases match). The sample taken for sequencing was peripheral blood. CDR3 loop: CASRTTTAHTEAFS. The nucleotide sequence is TGTGCCAGCAGGACCACGACAGCCCACACTGAAGCTTTCTCT.